This T cell receptor beta chain stems from a study of cytomegalovirus exposure and HLA in healthy donors. This CDR3 comprises 11 residues. Germline lookup yields CDR1 DFQATT and CDR2 SNEGSKA (reference sequence). The sample holds one count of this clone. It was with 60 Vbeta and 13 Jbeta primers that the PCR ran. The repertoire was sequenced with immunoSEQ multiplex PCR; TCRdb's copy has only in-frame clones and lacks some. This sample yields tens of thousands of clones, of which 55% to 80% are seen a single time; around 22% belongs to the top ten. The genes are TRBV20-1 and TRBJ1-2, with 7 positions matching TRBD1. Sequenced: PBMCs. This sequence originates from a woman between 50 and 59 years old in good health and CMV-seropositive. The DNA of the CDR3 is TGCAGAACTTTAGGGGGCGCGGGCTACACCTTC. It yields the protein CRTLGGAGYTF.